The entry that follows covers one T cell receptor beta chain sequence. Its antigen is currently unknown. A read error is possible here, since a much larger clone lies one base away. This sample is drawn from a study of breast tumors, draining lymph nodes, adjacent tissues. Study-wide points: Tumor and nontumor repertoires were significantly more similar in luminal-like than in basal-like breast cancer.

TCRdb re-analysed the multiplex PCR reads in MiXCR, keeping a single row per CDR3 protein. The sample has around 290,000 distinct CDR3 sequences, over 25% seen once. The CDR3 is 15 amino acids. Germline CDR1 reads LGHNA; CDR2 reads YNFKEQ. The lymph nodes were axillary draining lymph nodes from breast cancer patients. The TCR comes from a female donor with breast cancer. Some clones in this sample may be carry-over from other donors' samples. Sequencing used axillary lymph node tissue. The gene calls are TRBV4-2 and TRBJ2-5; D is unresolved. The CDR3 bases are TGTGCCAGCAGCCAAGTCAGCAGCTCCGGAGAGACCCAGCACTTC. This gives the protein CASSQVSSSGETQHF.